These T cell receptor beta chains were read from a single sample in a study of T cell responses to AZD1222 COVID-19 vaccine. Generated by immunoSEQ multiplex PCR, the TCRdb table keeps only in-frame clones and is missing some. The table records about 130,000 clones, approximately 84% of them present only once. Source: peripheral blood, taken on day 0 of AZD1222 vaccination. The receptors were gathered from an adult in good health. Each CDR3 is given with its conserved first and last residue. The order of the fields is clone size, V gene, D gene, J gene, CDR3 DNA, CDR3 protein. D genes are given only for firm matches. A clone size is listed for some rows: how often the clone was seen (once, few, many), or a class if it is expanded.

size: NA
V: TRBV24-1
D: NA
J: TRBJ1-2
DNA: TGTGCCACCAGTGAGGGCAGCCTCTATGGCTACACCTTC
CDR3: CATSEGSLYGYTF

size: NA
V: TRBV6-2/TRBV6-3
D: NA
J: TRBJ1-6
DNA: TGTGCCAGCAGTTACTCTAATTCACCCCTCCACTTT
CDR3: CASSYSNSPLHF

size: NA
V: TRBV6-2/TRBV6-3
D: NA
J: TRBJ1-2
DNA: TGTGCCAGCAGCTCCCTGGGAGTCCCTTCTAACTATGGCTACACCTTC
CDR3: CASSSLGVPSNYGYTF

size: NA
V: TRBV30
D: NA
J: TRBJ2-7
DNA: TGTGCCTGTGGGGGTCCCTACGAGCAGTACTTC
CDR3: CACGGPYEQYF

size: NA
V: TRBV2
D: TRBD1
J: TRBJ2-7
DNA: TGTGCCAGCAGGCCCGGGACAGGGAATTCCCTAACGTCCTACGAGCAGTACTTC
CDR3: CASRPGTGNSLTSYEQYF

size: NA
V: TRBV5-1
D: NA
J: TRBJ2-7
DNA: TGCGCCAGCACCGATTCCCCCGGGACGGACTACGAGCAGTACTTC
CDR3: CASTDSPGTDYEQYF

size: NA
V: TRBV7-8
D: NA
J: TRBJ1-4
DNA: TGTGCCAGCAGCATAGGGGGATGGGCAGAAAAACTGTTTTTT
CDR3: CASSIGGWAEKLFF

size: once
V: TRBV29-1
D: NA
J: TRBJ2-1
DNA: TGCAGCGGGATCGAGGGAGGTGAGCAGTTCTTC
CDR3: CSGIEGGEQFF

size: NA
V: TRBV9
D: NA
J: TRBJ1-2
DNA: TGTGCCAGCAGCTCCCGATCTGGCTACACCTTC
CDR3: CASSSRSGYTF

size: few
V: TRBV10-2
D: NA
J: TRBJ1-2
DNA: TGCGCCAGCAGAGAGGGGTTTAACTATGGCTACACCTTC
CDR3: CASREGFNYGYTF

size: few
V: TRBV28
D: NA
J: TRBJ1-2
DNA: TGTGCCAGCATCAAAGACAAAGGCTACACCTTC
CDR3: CASIKDKGYTF

size: NA
V: TRBV6-5
D: NA
J: TRBJ2-7
DNA: TGTGCCAGCAGTTACTCATGGGGAAGCGAGCAGTACTTC
CDR3: CASSYSWGSEQYF

size: NA
V: TRBV6-5
D: TRBD2
J: TRBJ2-3
DNA: TGTGCCAGCGGGACTAGAGCAGATACGCAGTATTTT
CDR3: CASGTRADTQYF

size: NA
V: TRBV28
D: NA
J: TRBJ2-3
DNA: TGTGCCAGCAGTTTGCTCAAAACCCCCGGGGGAGATACGCAGTATTTT
CDR3: CASSLLKTPGGDTQYF

size: NA
V: TRBV28
D: NA
J: TRBJ1-4
DNA: TGTGCCAGCAGTTTAGGAGGGGGGGCCGGGGAAAAACTGTTTTTT
CDR3: CASSLGGGAGEKLFF

size: NA
V: TRBV7-9
D: NA
J: TRBJ1-4
DNA: TGTGCCAGCAGCTTACGAAGTACTACTAATGAAAAACTGTTTTTT
CDR3: CASSLRSTTNEKLFF

size: NA
V: TRBV24-1
D: TRBD1
J: TRBJ1-5
DNA: TGTGCCACCAGTGAGCCGGGACAGGGGCCCAATCAGCCCCAGCATTTT
CDR3: CATSEPGQGPNQPQHF

size: NA
V: TRBV18
D: TRBD2
J: TRBJ2-3
DNA: TGTGCCAGCTCACCCAGCGGGGGGGCTACAGATACGCAGTATTTT
CDR3: CASSPSGGATDTQYF

size: NA
V: TRBV4-1
D: TRBD1
J: TRBJ2-2
DNA: TGCGCCAGCAGCCATGTCGGGACAGAACATATGGGAACCGGGGAGCTGTTTTTT
CDR3: CASSHVGTEHMGTGELFF

size: NA
V: TRBV7-9
D: NA
J: TRBJ1-1
DNA: TGTGCCAGCAGCGAGGAGAGGCCCTCCCTCGGGGCTTTCTTT
CDR3: CASSEERPSLGAFF

size: few
V: TRBV5-5
D: NA
J: TRBJ2-5
DNA: TGTGCCAGCAGCTTGGACGGGGGGCCCCCGGGTGAGACCCAGTACTTC
CDR3: CASSLDGGPPGETQYF

size: NA
V: TRBV5-6
D: TRBD1
J: TRBJ1-2
DNA: TGTGCCAGCAGTTCCGAAACCGGGACAGGGTATCAGGGCTACACCTTC
CDR3: CASSSETGTGYQGYTF

size: NA
V: TRBV3-1/TRBV3-2
D: NA
J: TRBJ1-5
DNA: TGTGCCAGCAGCCAGAGCGCAGGGAATCAGCCCCAGCATTTT
CDR3: CASSQSAGNQPQHF

size: NA
V: TRBV28
D: NA
J: TRBJ1-1
DNA: TGTGCCAGCAGTTTGGGATCAATCACTGAAGCTTTCTTT
CDR3: CASSLGSITEAFF

size: NA
V: TRBV5-1
D: NA
J: TRBJ1-2
DNA: TGCGCCAGCAGCTCCCCCCCAGAGATCGGCTACACCTTC
CDR3: CASSSPPEIGYTF

size: NA
V: TRBV5-1
D: NA
J: TRBJ1-4
DNA: TGCGCCAGCAGTTTGAGAGGATCGAACAGTGAAACTAATGAAAAACTGTTTTTT
CDR3: CASSLRGSNSETNEKLFF

size: NA
V: TRBV6-2/TRBV6-3
D: NA
J: TRBJ1-4
DNA: TGTGCCAGCAGTTACCGAACCCGATTGGGGTCTAATGAAAAACTGTTTTTT
CDR3: CASSYRTRLGSNEKLFF

size: few
V: TRBV10-3
D: NA
J: TRBJ1-2
DNA: TGTGCCATCTCGGGACTCGGGACCTATGGCTACACCTTC
CDR3: CAISGLGTYGYTF

size: once
V: TRBV7-3
D: NA
J: TRBJ1-4
DNA: TGTGCCAGTAATCATCTTGGGGGGGAACCTACAACTAATGAAAAACTGTTTTTT
CDR3: CASNHLGGEPTTNEKLFF

size: once
V: TRBV28
D: NA
J: TRBJ1-4
DNA: TGTGCCAGCAGTAATCAGGGAACTAATGAAAAACTGTTTTTT
CDR3: CASSNQGTNEKLFF

size: NA
V: TRBV9
D: NA
J: TRBJ1-1
DNA: TGTGCCAGCAGCCCTCGGGCCGAGGGAACTGAAGCTTTCTTT
CDR3: CASSPRAEGTEAFF

size: NA
V: TRBV10-3
D: TRBD1
J: TRBJ2-5
DNA: TGTGCCATCAGTGGACATACAGGGGAAGAGACCCAGTACTTC
CDR3: CAISGHTGEETQYF

size: NA
V: TRBV9
D: NA
J: TRBJ1-6
DNA: TGTGCCAGCAGCGTAGCAGGGCAAAATTCACCCCTCCACTTT
CDR3: CASSVAGQNSPLHF

size: NA
V: TRBV5-1
D: NA
J: TRBJ1-1
DNA: TGCGCCAGCAGCTCAGCACAACCGAACACTGAAGCTTTCTTT
CDR3: CASSSAQPNTEAFF

size: NA
V: TRBV5-1
D: NA
J: TRBJ1-2
DNA: TGCGCCAGCAGCTTGGGGGACACCCTCTATGGCTACACCTTC
CDR3: CASSLGDTLYGYTF

size: few
V: TRBV5-4
D: NA
J: TRBJ1-2
DNA: TGTGCCAGCAGCTTGGACGGTACCTACACCTTC
CDR3: CASSLDGTYTF

size: NA
V: TRBV9
D: NA
J: TRBJ1-1
DNA: TGTGCCAGCAGCCCCCCCGGGAGGACCACTGAAGCTTTCTTT
CDR3: CASSPPGRTTEAFF

size: few
V: TRBV5-4
D: TRBD1
J: TRBJ1-4
DNA: TGTGCCAGCAGCTCGACAGGGGGGGGTGAAAAACTGTTTTTT
CDR3: CASSSTGGGEKLFF

size: NA
V: TRBV9
D: TRBD1
J: TRBJ1-6
DNA: TGTGCCAGCAGCGGCGGGACAGTTGGTTCACCCCTCCACTTT
CDR3: CASSGGTVGSPLHF

size: NA
V: TRBV5-4
D: NA
J: TRBJ2-1
DNA: TGTGCCAGCAGCCAAAAGGGGGGCCGCTCCTACAATGAGCAGTTCTTC
CDR3: CASSQKGGRSYNEQFF

size: NA
V: TRBV10-2
D: NA
J: TRBJ1-2
DNA: TGCGCCAGCAGTGAATTTCGGTCTTCAAGTTGGAACTATGGCTACACCTTC
CDR3: CASSEFRSSSWNYGYTF

size: NA
V: TRBV9
D: TRBD1
J: TRBJ1-1
DNA: TGTGCCAGCAGCGTAGGAGGTAGGGGGCTTGGTGAAGCTTTCTTT
CDR3: CASSVGGRGLGEAFF

size: NA
V: TRBV5-4
D: NA
J: TRBJ1-2
DNA: TGTGCCAGCAGCTTGGGAGCAGGGAAAAGTGGCTACACCTTC
CDR3: CASSLGAGKSGYTF

size: NA
V: TRBV2
D: NA
J: TRBJ2-4
DNA: TGTGCCAGCAGTGTGGGTCTCGCCCTAGCCAAAAACATTCAGTACTTC
CDR3: CASSVGLALAKNIQYF

size: NA
V: TRBV7-2
D: NA
J: TRBJ2-7
DNA: TGTGCCAGCAGCCCGCGGACAAGTTCCTACGAGCAGTACTTC
CDR3: CASSPRTSSYEQYF

size: NA
V: TRBV25-1
D: TRBD2
J: TRBJ2-3
DNA: TGTGCCAGCAGTGAGACCGGGAGGGGGCAGTATTTT
CDR3: CASSETGRGQYF

size: NA
V: TRBV9
D: NA
J: TRBJ1-6
DNA: TGTGCCAGCAGCGTAGACATGACCAATTCACCCCTCCACTTT
CDR3: CASSVDMTNSPLHF

size: NA
V: TRBV27
D: NA
J: TRBJ1-4
DNA: TGTGCCAGCAGTTTATATATGGCTGGGGGTGAAAAACTGTTTTTT
CDR3: CASSLYMAGGEKLFF

size: once
V: TRBV6-5
D: TRBD1
J: TRBJ1-5
DNA: TGTGCCAGCAGTTACTCGACAGGGGTCGGCCAGCCCCAGCATTTT
CDR3: CASSYSTGVGQPQHF

size: medium-sized
V: TRBV19
D: NA
J: TRBJ2-5
DNA: TGTGCCAGTAGGCAAAGCGGAGAGACCCAGTACTTC
CDR3: CASRQSGETQYF

size: NA
V: TRBV2
D: TRBD1
J: TRBJ1-5
DNA: TGTGCCAGCAGTGTGAACAGGGGTGAGGGTCAGCCCCAGCATTTT
CDR3: CASSVNRGEGQPQHF

size: NA
V: TRBV11-2
D: NA
J: TRBJ2-7
DNA: TGTGCCAGCAGCTTCCATTACGAGCAGTACTTC
CDR3: CASSFHYEQYF